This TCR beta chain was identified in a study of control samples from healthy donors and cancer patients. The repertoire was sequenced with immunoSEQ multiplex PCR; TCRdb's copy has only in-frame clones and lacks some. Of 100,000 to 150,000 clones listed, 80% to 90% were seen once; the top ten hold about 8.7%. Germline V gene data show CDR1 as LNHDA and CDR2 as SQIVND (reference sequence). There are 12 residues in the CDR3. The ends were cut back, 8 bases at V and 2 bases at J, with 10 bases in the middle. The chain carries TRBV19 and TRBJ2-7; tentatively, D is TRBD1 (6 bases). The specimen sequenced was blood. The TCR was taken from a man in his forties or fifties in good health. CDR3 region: CASGTSPYEQYF. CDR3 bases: TGTGCCAGTGGGACATCTCCCTACGAGCAGTACTTC.